Listed below are T cell receptor beta chains from one sample, sequenced in a study of CD8 T cells in ankylosing spondylitis. TCRdb redid the calling of the 5' RACE reads with MiXCR, one entry per CDR3 protein. Among fewer than 150,000 distinct CDR3 sequences listed, about 7.3% were seen once. The sequencing sample was made of blood, either unsorted or a sorted T cell fraction (not recorded which). All receptors derive from a female donor with ankylosing spondylitis or in good health (not recorded which). The CDR3 runs from the conserved cysteine through the conserved F or W. The D gene is left open where the match is weak.

cdr3_aa v_call d_call j_call cdr3_length
CASSRYYFEETQYF TRBV5-1 - TRBJ2-5 14
CASRPTSGGAKDTQYF TRBV7-2 TRBD2 TRBJ2-3 16
CSAREDYEQYF TRBV20-1 - TRBJ2-7 11
CSARGGPTDTQYF TRBV20-1 - TRBJ2-3 13
CASSVRALNEQFF TRBV7-8 - TRBJ2-1 13
CASSPRQNDGYTF TRBV12-3/TRBV12-4 - TRBJ1-2 13
CASSLGWQKGTQYF TRBV7-2 - TRBJ2-5 14
CASSPTRSGGQETQYF TRBV5-1 TRBD2 TRBJ2-5 16
CASSYWGLGTGELFF TRBV11-2 - TRBJ2-2 15
CASSVEGIAGEHTGELFF TRBV9 TRBD2 TRBJ2-2 18
CASSPGWDSTNYEQYF TRBV12-3/TRBV12-4 TRBD1 TRBJ2-7 16
CASSSTGRRSEAFF TRBV5-1 TRBD1 TRBJ1-1 14
CASSWGANSNTGELFF TRBV5-1 - TRBJ2-2 16
CASSHIRPSGGSGEQFF TRBV7-3 TRBD2 TRBJ2-1 17